This TCR beta chain was captured by sequencing in a study of T cells in Graves' hyperthyroidism and ophthalmopathy. Study-level background: Before treatment of any kind, peripheral blood was taken at initial diagnosis.

Cells are PBMCs isolated from approximately 9.2 ml of fresh blood. Study outcomes and limitations: In simple terms, a model built on 13 V-J features told ophthalmopathy apart from stable hyperthyroidism. It was a median about 6.5 months before onset that the model predicted ophthalmopathy.

There were TCR beta CDR3 regions amplified from RNA transcripts. The HTBI primer set served for first-round RT-PCR of the TCR CDR3. TCRdb used MiXCR to reprocess the multiplex PCR reads, holding one entry per CDR3 protein. The sample carries under 350,000 distinct CDR3 sequences, about a sixth recorded once. This clonotype appeared many times. The antigen is not known. Germline CDR1 and CDR2: DFQATT and SNEGSKA (reference sequence). The CDR3 is 17 residues long. V lost 1 base to trimming and J lost 4 bases; unmatched junction nucleotides: 10. The receptor was derived from a woman in her sixties or seventies with Graves' ophthalmopathy. V usage is TRBV20-1 and J usage is TRBJ2-1, with TRBD2 identical over 10 bases. The sample consisted of blood. The CDR3 loop reads CSARVAGGPGGYNEQFF. DNA of the CDR3: TGCAGTGCTAGAGTAGCGGGAGGCCCTGGGGGTTACAATGAGCAGTTCTTC.